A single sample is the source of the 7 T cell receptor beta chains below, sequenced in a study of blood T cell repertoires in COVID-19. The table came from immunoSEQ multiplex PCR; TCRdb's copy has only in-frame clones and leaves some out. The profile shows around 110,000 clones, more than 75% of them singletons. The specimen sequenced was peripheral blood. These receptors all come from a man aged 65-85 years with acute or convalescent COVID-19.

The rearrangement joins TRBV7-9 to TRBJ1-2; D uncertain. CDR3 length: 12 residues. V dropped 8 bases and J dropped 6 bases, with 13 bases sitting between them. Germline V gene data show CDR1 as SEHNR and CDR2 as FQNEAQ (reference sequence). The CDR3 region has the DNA TGTGCCAGCGCGTTTACGGTGCATGGCTACACCTTC. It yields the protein CASAFTVHGYTF.

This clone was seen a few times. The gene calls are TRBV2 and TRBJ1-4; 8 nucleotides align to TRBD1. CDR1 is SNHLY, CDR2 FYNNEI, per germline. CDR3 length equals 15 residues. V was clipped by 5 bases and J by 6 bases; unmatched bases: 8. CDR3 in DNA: TGTGCCAGCAGTCTAGCAGCGGACAGGGATGAAAAACTGTTTTTT. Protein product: CASSLAADRDEKLFF. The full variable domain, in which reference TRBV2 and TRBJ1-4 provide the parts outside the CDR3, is EPEVTQTPSHQVTQMGQEVILRCVPISNHLYFYWYRQILGQKVEFLVSFYNNEISEKSEIFDDQFSVERPDGSNFTLKIRSTKLEDSAMYFCASSLAADRDEKLFFGSGTQLSVL.

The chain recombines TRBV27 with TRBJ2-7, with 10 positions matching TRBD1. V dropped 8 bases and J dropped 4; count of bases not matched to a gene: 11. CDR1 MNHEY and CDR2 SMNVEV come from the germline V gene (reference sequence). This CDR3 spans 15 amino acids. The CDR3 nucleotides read TGTGCCAGCCGAACACAGACAGGGGGCGGGTACGAGCAGTACTTC. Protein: CASRTQTGGGYEQYF.

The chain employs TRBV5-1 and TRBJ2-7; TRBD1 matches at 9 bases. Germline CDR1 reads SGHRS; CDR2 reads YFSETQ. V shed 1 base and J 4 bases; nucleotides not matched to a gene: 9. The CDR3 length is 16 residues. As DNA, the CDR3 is TGCGCCAGCAGCTTGCGGGGACAGGGTCAGACGTACGAGCAGTACTTC. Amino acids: CASSLRGQGQTYEQYF.

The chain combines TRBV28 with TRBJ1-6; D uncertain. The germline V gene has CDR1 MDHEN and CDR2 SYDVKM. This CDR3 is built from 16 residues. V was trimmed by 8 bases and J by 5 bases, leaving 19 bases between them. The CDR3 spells CASGFPATLNNSPLHF. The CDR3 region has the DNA TGTGCCAGCGGATTTCCGGCGACACTTAATAATTCACCCCTCCACTTT.

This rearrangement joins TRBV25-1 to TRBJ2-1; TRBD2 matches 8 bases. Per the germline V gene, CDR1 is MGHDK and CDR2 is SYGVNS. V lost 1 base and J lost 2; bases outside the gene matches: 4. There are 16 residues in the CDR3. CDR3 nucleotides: TGTGCCAGCAGTGAATTCAGCGGGGGACCCTACAATGAGCAGTTCTTC. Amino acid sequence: CASSEFSGGPYNEQFF.

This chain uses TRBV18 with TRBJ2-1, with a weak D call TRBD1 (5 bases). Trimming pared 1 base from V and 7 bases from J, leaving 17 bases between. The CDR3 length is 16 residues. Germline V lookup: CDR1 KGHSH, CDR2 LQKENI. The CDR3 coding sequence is TGTGCCAGCTCACCACAGGTTGGGCGACAGTTTAATGAGCAGTTCTTC. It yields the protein CASSPQVGRQFNEQFF.